The clone carrying this T cell receptor beta chain was detected a few times. This sample is drawn from a study of blood T cells in healthy people across ages. Between the trimmed V and J ends, which lost 5 bases and 4 bases, there was a span of 11 bases. Germline CDR1 SEHNR, CDR2 FQNEAQ (reference sequence). The length of the CDR3 is 13 residues. Every donor provided 7.5 to 10 milliliters of peripheral blood. Primed by a sample-barcoded 5' primer and a J-beta primer mix, a second PCR proceeded for about 7 to 12 cycles. MiXCR was run by TCRdb on the 5' RACE reads, yielding one entry per CDR3 protein. The sample consists of 450,000 to 700,000 distinct CDR3 sequences, 25% to 30% of them appearing once.

Sequencing was done on a sample of blood. This TCR came from a woman aged 70-85 years in good health. V and J are TRBV7-9 and TRBJ1-2; TRBD1 is a possible D gene (5 bases). The DNA of the CDR3 is TGTGCCAGCAGCAGGGTAGGGGCCTATGGCTACACCTTC. Its translation: CASSRVGAYGYTF.